These 25 T cell receptor beta chains were all obtained from the same sample, sequenced in a study of immune heterogeneity within non-small cell lung tumors. The authors amplified TCR beta CDR3 by multiplex PCR with 32 V and 13 J primers. TCRdb re-called the multiplex PCR reads with MiXCR, one entry per CDR3 protein. Here the sample spans thousands of distinct CDR3 sequences, 25% to 30% being singletons. Template material for each sample was 550 to 650 ng of bulk tumor genomic DNA. Spaced far apart, several biopsies were taken from each primary tumor during surgery. With untreated, newly diagnosed non-small cell lung cancer, the patients went on to undergo curative surgery. Sequences were obtained from lung tumor tissue. These receptors came from a man in his fifties or sixties with non-small cell lung cancer.

Comment on this clonotype: A much larger clone sits a single nucleotide away, making a read error possible. The chain's CDR3 is CASSSTAGSENTIYF. The CDR3 DNA reads as TGTGCCAGCAGTTCGACGGCGGGGTCTGAAAACACCATATATTTT. The chain employs TRBV6-2 or TRBV6-3 and TRBJ1-3; D uncertain. The CDR3 covers 15 residues. Germline V gene data show CDR1 as MNHEY and CDR2 as SVGEGT.

This chain joins TRBV12-3 or TRBV12-4 and TRBJ1-1, with 7 bases lining up with TRBD1. V lost 8 bases, J lost 4 bases, and 7 bases stayed unmatched. The CDR3 totals 13 residues. The DNA for the CDR3 is TGTGCCAGCGGGACAGCTGTGACCACTGAAGCTTTCTTT. This translates into CASGTAVTTEAFF.

This clonotype was seen only a few times. The chain combines TRBV7-8 with TRBJ2-2; D possibly matches TRBD1 or TRBD2 (6 bases each). The germline V and J ends were trimmed by 5 bases and 6 bases, with 10 bases remaining between them. The CDR3 covers 13 residues. The germline gives CDR1 SGHVS, CDR2 FQNEAQ. The CDR3 DNA is TGTGCCAGCAGCGTGGGGGGCGCCGGGGAGCTGTTTTTT. Its protein is CASSVGGAGELFF. The full variable domain, with the rest looked up from reference TRBV7-8 and TRBJ2-2, is GAGVSQSPRYKVAKRGQDVALRCDPISGHVSLFWYQQALGQGPEFLTYFQNEAQLDKSGLPSDRFFAERPEGSVSTLKIQRTQQEDSAVYLCASSVGGAGELFFGEGSRLTVL.

Sample share makes this clonotype medium-sized. This chain connects TRBV6-6 to TRBJ1-3; no firm D call. This CDR3 comprises 15 residues. From germline, CDR1 is MNHNY and CDR2 SVGAGI (reference sequence). V was clipped by 2 bases and J by 1 base, with 9 bases between them. The CDR3 DNA reads TGTGCCAGCAGTTACCAGTGGGCATCTGGAAACACCATATATTTT. It codes for CASSYQWASGNTIYF.

This clonotype is categorized as medium-sized (0.01 to 0.1%). The chain recombines TRBV11-2 with TRBJ2-7, with 9 bases that match TRBD2. J gave up 4 bases and V 3 bases, and 4 bases lay outside the gene matches. The CDR3 has 14 amino acids. Per the germline V gene, CDR1 is SGHAT and CDR2 is FQNNGV. The CDR3 bases are TGTGCCAGCAGCTTCCTAGCGGGACAATACGAGCAGTACTTC. Translating it yields CASSFLAGQYEQYF.

This clonotype has only a few counts. The J gene is TRBJ2-4, the V gene TRBV5-1; maybe TRBD1 (7 bases). This CDR3 is 11 amino acids long. CDR1 is SGHRS and CDR2 is YFSETQ in the germline V gene. Deletions cut 5 bases from V and 11 bases from J, with 11 bases between. The chain's CDR3 is CASREGQFQYF. CDR3 nucleotide sequence: TGCGCCAGCAGGGAGGGACAGTTTCAGTACTTC.

The sample holds a few counts of this clonotype. Just one base apart from a much larger clone, this may be a read error. The chain couples TRBV10-1 to TRBJ2-7; unclear D gene. Germline-derived CDR1 and CDR2 are WNHNN and SYGVQD (reference sequence). This CDR3 spans 13 amino acids. CDR3 region: CASSDPTSYEQCF. CDR3 DNA sequence: TGCGCCAGCAGTGACCCGACATCCTACGAGCAGTGCTTC.

Sample share makes this clonotype large. V gene TRBV18 combines with J gene TRBJ1-1, with 10 positions matching TRBD1. The CDR3 consists of 15 residues. Germline CDR1 reads KGHSH; CDR2 reads LQKENI. V lost 1 base and J lost 7; bases outside the gene matches: 6. The CDR3 is CASSPLTRDRGEAFF. The CDR3, as DNA: TGTGCCAGCTCACCACTAACCAGGGACAGGGGTGAAGCTTTCTTT.

This clonotype counts as medium-sized (0.01 to 0.1%). This chain connects TRBV4-1 to TRBJ1-2, with D hard to call. Germline V CDR1 and CDR2: MGHRA, YSYEKL. This CDR3 is 12 amino acids long. V shed 0 bases and J shed 4 bases, with 3 bases lying between them. CDR3 sequence: CASSQDVYGYTF. In DNA, the CDR3 is TGCGCCAGCAGCCAAGATGTCTATGGCTACACCTTC.

A note on this clonotype: This could be a read error, since a much larger clone is one nucleotide away. V usage is TRBV28 and J usage is TRBJ2-7; D not certain. The CDR3 loop spans 13 amino acids. Germline lookup yields CDR1 MDHEN and CDR2 SYDVKM. Trimming removed 3 bases from V and 3 bases from J, with 9 bases in between. The CDR3 coding sequence is TGTGCCAGCAGTTTGGCGGCATACTACGAGCAGTACTTC. Protein: CASSLAAYYEQYF.

Regarding this clonotype: A clone one base away is much larger, so this may be a read error. This sequence joins TRBV18 and TRBJ2-7, with TRBD2 identical over 11 bases. The CDR3 contains 17 residues. J was trimmed by 5 bases and V by 4 bases; bases with no gene match: 13. Germline-derived CDR1 and CDR2 are KGHSH and LQKENI. The CDR3 nucleotides read TGTGCCAGCTCACTCACCCCTAGCGGGAGGTCCAGTCACGAGCAGTACTTC. This gives the protein CASSLTPSGRSSHEQYF.

This clonotype is termed medium-sized (0.01 to 0.1%). The genes are TRBV20-1 and TRBJ2-1; 8 bases align to TRBD2. Germline CDR1 reads DFQATT; CDR2 reads SNEGSKA (reference sequence). The CDR3 extends over 15 amino acids. V lost 3 bases and J lost 4; bases outside the gene matches: 8. CDR3 loop: CSASLREEPYNEQFF. For the CDR3, the DNA is TGCAGTGCTAGTTTGCGGGAGGAACCTTACAATGAGCAGTTCTTC.

This clonotype is judged medium-sized (0.01 to 0.1%). The chain employs TRBV20-1 and TRBJ2-3; D is uncertain. Germline CDR1 and CDR2: DFQATT and SNEGSKA (reference sequence). The CDR3 has 15 amino acids. Trimming took off 0 bases at V and 5 bases at J, with 15 bases between the two ends. CDR3 nucleotide sequence: TGCAGTGCTAGAGATGGAAGACAAACCCTAGATACGCAGTATTTT. Protein: CSARDGRQTLDTQYF.

The chain recombines TRBV9 with TRBJ2-1, with 8 bases aligning to TRBD2. Trimming cost V 0 bases and J 9 bases; bases outside gene matches: 11. CDR1 SGDLS and CDR2 YYNGEE come from the germline V gene. The CDR3 runs 16 residues. The DNA of the CDR3 is TGTGCCAGCAGCGTAGGCCCAGCGGGAGTTCATACTGAGCAGTTCTTC. Translating gives CASSVGPAGVHTEQFF.

This clonotype ranks as medium-sized (0.01 to 0.1%). The chain has TRBV20-1 and TRBJ2-3; 8 nucleotides line up with TRBD2. V lost 3 bases, J lost 3 bases, and 14 bases stayed unmatched. The CDR3 spans 17 residues. The germline gives CDR1 DFQATT, CDR2 SNEGSKA (reference sequence). The CDR3 DNA sequence: TGCAGTGCTAGGATTCCATCAGCGGGAGTACGGACAGATACGCAGTATTTT. Translated, it gives CSARIPSAGVRTDTQYF.

As to this clonotype: A much larger clonotype is one base distant, so this may be a read error. V is TRBV20-1 and J is TRBJ2-7, with 9 bases matching TRBD2. The germline gives CDR1 DFQATT, CDR2 SNEGSKA (reference sequence). The ends lost 8 bases at V and 4 bases at J; junction bases unmatched: 6. The CDR3 contains 12 residues. The CDR3 nucleotides are TGCAGTCCTTGGCTAGCGGGATACGAGCAGTACTTC. It codes for CSPWLAGYEQYF.

This clonotype appeared a few times. This sequence joins TRBV19 and TRBJ2-5; D call uncertain. V gave up 1 base and J gave up 1 base, with 13 bases separating them. Germline loops: CDR1 LNHDA, CDR2 SQIVND (reference sequence). This CDR3 has 16 residues. CDR3 bases: TGTGCCAGTAGTATAGGCCCGTTTGGGTTCCAAGAGACCCAGTACTTC. It yields the protein CASSIGPFGFQETQYF.

This clonotype was recorded once. The rearrangement links TRBV6-1 to TRBJ2-1; no definite D call. The ends were cut back, 5 bases at V and 8 bases at J, with 25 bases in the middle. CDR1 MNHNS and CDR2 SASEGT come from the germline V gene. CDR3 length: 17 amino acids. DNA of the CDR3: TGTGCCAGCAGTCTGACGCTAACACCTACCTTAAGGTATGAGCAGTTCTTC. It encodes CASSLTLTPTLRYEQFF.

This clonotype ranks as large. The chain joins TRBV5-1 to TRBJ1-1, with D possibly matching TRBD1 (5 bases). CDR1 is SGHRS, CDR2 YFSETQ, per germline. CDR3 length equals 15 residues. Between the trimmed V and J ends, which lost 0 bases and 6 bases, there was a span of 15 bases. This CDR3 is CASSLDGPGRPEAFF. The CDR3 DNA is TGCGCCAGCAGCTTGGATGGGCCAGGGAGGCCTGAAGCTTTCTTT. Using reference TRBV5-1 and TRBJ1-1 for the parts outside the CDR3, the full variable domain is KAGVTQTPRYLIKTRGQQVTLSCSPISGHRSVSWYQQTPGQGLQFLFEYFSETQRNKGNFPGRFSGRQFSNSRSEMNVSTLELGDSALYLCASSLDGPGRPEAFFGQGTRLTVV.

This clonotype is judged medium-sized. V is TRBV20-1 and J is TRBJ2-7, with D hard to call. V was pared by 7 bases and J by 5 bases, with 12 bases between. Germline V gene data show CDR1 as DFQATT and CDR2 as SNEGSKA (reference sequence). The CDR3 length is 11 residues. CDR3 sequence: CSGSTANEQYF. Here the CDR3 DNA reads TGCAGTGGGTCCACGGCGAACGAGCAGTACTTC.

The rearrangement uses TRBV12-3 or TRBV12-4 and TRBJ1-4; D gene unclear. Trimming removed 8 bases at V and 10 bases at J, with 14 bases between. The CDR3 is 12 residues long. CDR3 sequence: CASPVGSGKLFF. The CDR3 nucleotides are TGTGCCAGCCCAGTCGGCTCCGGAAAACTGTTTTTT.

The chain employs TRBV7-8 and TRBJ2-7; either TRBD1 or TRBD2 may fit D (6 bases each). V was shortened by 5 bases and J by 2 bases, with 22 bases between the two germline ends. Per germline, CDR1 SGHVS and CDR2 FQNEAQ. The CDR3 is made up of 17 amino acids. The CDR3, as DNA: TGTGCCAGCAGCCAGGGGATGGGTTCTAGCGCAACCTACGAGCAGTACTTC. Its protein is CASSQGMGSSATYEQYF. The full variable domain, in which reference TRBV7-8 and TRBJ2-7 provide the parts outside the CDR3, is GAGVSQSPRYKVAKRGQDVALRCDPISGHVSLFWYQQALGQGPEFLTYFQNEAQLDKSGLPSDRFFAERPEGSVSTLKIQRTQQEDSAVYLCASSQGMGSSATYEQYFGPGTRLTVT.

This clonotype was found a few times. In nucleotides, the CDR3 is TGTGCCAGCAGCTTACATCAGGGGAGAGGCACTGAAGCTTTCTTT. Translation: CASSLHQGRGTEAFF. This chain joins TRBV7-9 and TRBJ1-1, with a weak D call TRBD1 (6 bases). CDR1 is SEHNR and CDR2 is FQNEAQ in the germline V gene (reference sequence). Trimming removed 2 bases from V and 4 bases from J, with 14 bases in between. This CDR3 region has 15 residues.

The rearrangement joins TRBV7-9 to TRBJ2-3, with 8 bases lining up with TRBD2. Germline-derived CDR1 and CDR2 are SEHNR and FQNEAQ (reference sequence). This CDR3 contains 16 residues. V was pared by 2 bases and J by 0 bases, with 4 bases of the junction left unmatched. The CDR3 reads CASSLTLAESTDTQYF. The CDR3, as DNA: TGTGCCAGCAGCTTAACACTAGCGGAGAGCACAGATACGCAGTATTTT.

A note on this clonotype: A much larger clone differs by one base, so this may be a read error. J is TRBJ1-4 and V is TRBV5-1; D might be TRBD1 (5 bases). This CDR3 spans 14 amino acids. Per the germline V gene, CDR1 is SGHRS and CDR2 is YFSETQ. The germline V and J ends were trimmed by 7 bases and 7 bases, with 17 bases remaining between them. Here the CDR3 DNA reads TGCGCCAGCGGTAGTGGGGAAGGGGTTGAAAAACTGTTTTTT. The encoded protein is CASGSGEGVEKLFF.